This TCR beta chain was sequenced in a study of blood T cell repertoires in COVID-19. Study summary: The United States, Italy and Spain were the sources of the acute and convalescent COVID-19 samples. PBMCs, B-cell-depleted T cells, or T cells provided the cDNA or gDNA that made up the material.

Germline V CDR1 and CDR2: SGHAT, FQDESV (reference sequence). V lost 5 bases and J lost 2, with 14 bases in between. This CDR3 spans 15 amino acids. Profiling relied on immunoSEQ multiplex PCR, and the TCRdb table lists in-frame clones only, not all of them. In the table there are roughly 180,000 clones, 86% of which are singletons. The V and J genes are TRBV11-1 and TRBJ2-3; D call uncertain. This TCR came from a man in his 70s with active or convalescent COVID-19. Sequencing input: peripheral blood. The CDR3 sequence: CASSPGITNTDTQYF. The CDR3 DNA is TGTGCCAGCAGCCCCGGAATTACTAACACAGATACGCAGTATTTT.